The entry that follows covers one T cell receptor (beta chain) sequence. Libraries of TCR beta came from iRepertoire HTBI primers plus Arm-PCR of CDR3 regions. TCRdb called the multiplex PCR reads again in MiXCR, with one record for every CDR3 protein. The table records about 220,000 distinct CDR3 sequences, around 20% of them present only once. This entry is derived from a study of regulatory T cells in long-lasting Graves disease. J gave up 5 bases and V 6 bases, and 9 bases lay outside the gene matches. CDR3 length: 16 amino acids. CDR1 is MDHEN and CDR2 is SYDVKM in the germline V gene. As to time point: newly diagnosed GD, antithyroid drugs for less than 3 months. RNA extracted from PBMCs served as the sequencing template. This same sample was also taken into another study, of T cells in Graves' hyperthyroidism and ophthalmopathy.

The rearrangement joins TRBV28 to TRBJ2-1; 11 bases are a match to TRBD1. Sequenced material: peripheral blood mononuclear cells (PBMCs), taken at new diagnosis, from a patient treated with antithyroid drugs. This clonotype originated in a woman aged 25 to 39 with Graves disease. The CDR3 is CASSRRTGGLHNEQFF. Here the CDR3 DNA reads TGTGCCAGCAGCCGTCGGACAGGGGGCCTGCACAATGAGCAGTTCTTC.